The T cell receptor beta chain under discussion was sequenced for a study of blood T cell repertoires in COVID-19. Only one count was recorded for this clone. V was clipped by 4 bases and J by 2 bases; unmatched bases: 3. The CDR3 covers 15 residues. Per the germline V gene, CDR1 is SGHAT and CDR2 is FQNNGV. Methods used by the authors: Cell counts per sample came from amplifying reference gene primers. Libraries were prepared by immunoSEQ multiplex PCR; TCRdb keeps only in-frame clonotypes and omits some of them. The V and J calls and clone size are taken from that table; D and trimming were inferred from the DNA. Of 250,000 to 350,000 clones in the sample, roughly 80% were seen once. Patients of the Seattle cohort, enrolled during active infection, were followed longitudinally.

The chain is built from TRBV11-2 and TRBJ2-3; 10 positions agree with TRBD1. Input material: peripheral blood. This TCR came from a human donor with COVID-19, enrolled during active disease. The donor label of this sample is uncertain. CDR3 residues: CASSSGQGPTDTQYF. The CDR3 DNA reads as TGTGCCAGCAGCTCGGGACAGGGGCCCACAGATACGCAGTATTTT.